The 12 T cell receptor beta chains in this list originate from one sample, sequenced in a study of T cells in Graves' hyperthyroidism and ophthalmopathy. Amplification targeted TCR beta CDR3 regions from RNA transcripts. RT-PCR in the first round (using the HTBI primer set) targeted the TCR CDR3. TCRdb recomputed calls from the multiplex PCR reads with MiXCR, one row per CDR3 protein. The table lists 700,000 or so distinct CDR3 sequences, about 14% of them singletons. Input material: blood. The origin of the receptors is a woman in her forties or fifties with Graves' ophthalmopathy.

This clonotype was seen repeatedly, ten times or more. The V call is TRBV18, the J call TRBJ1-5, with D maybe TRBD1 (5 bases). The V gene's germline CDR1 is KGHSH and CDR2 LQKENI. V was trimmed by 1 base and J by 2 bases, leaving 9 bases between them. The CDR3 contains 15 residues. For the CDR3, the DNA is TGTGCCAGCTCACCACTAGGGGATGGCAATCAGCCCCAGCATTTT. Translating it yields CASSPLGDGNQPQHF.

This clonotype was seen repeatedly, ten times or more. V usage is TRBV6-6 and J usage is TRBJ1-1; no clear D. Germline assignment: CDR1 MNHNY and CDR2 SVGAGI (reference sequence). The CDR3 totals 16 residues. V lost 1 base and J 1 base, leaving 13 bases between the germline ends. The CDR3 spells CASSYLTTAGNTEAFF. Here the CDR3 DNA reads TGTGCCAGCAGTTACTTGACGACGGCGGGGAACACTGAAGCTTTCTTT.

The CDR3 region is CASSPLVAGVPGELFF. The CDR3 DNA follows: TGTGCCAGCTCCCCGCTGGTAGCGGGAGTTCCCGGGGAGCTGTTTTTT. This chain connects TRBV19 to TRBJ2-2; 9 bases are a match to TRBD2. Germline V lookup: CDR1 LNHDA, CDR2 SQIVND (reference sequence). The CDR3 runs 16 residues. Trimming at V came to 9 bases and at J to 6 bases, leaving 14 bases not matched to a gene.

Ten or more counts support this clonotype. The rearrangement uses TRBV6-2 or TRBV6-3 and TRBJ1-1; 12 positions agree with TRBD1. With V trimmed by 4 bases and J by 6 bases, 9 bases remained unmatched. There are 16 residues in the CDR3. The germline V gene has CDR1 MNHEY and CDR2 SVGEGT. The CDR3 bases are TGTGCCAGCAGTTCTCTTCCGGGACAGGGGGCCTCTGAAGCTTTCTTT. It codes for CASSSLPGQGASEAFF.

This clonotype was picked up a small number of times. V is TRBV6-2 or TRBV6-3 and J is TRBJ2-1; D gene unclear. Trimming pared 0 bases from V and 9 bases from J, leaving 12 bases between. The CDR3 has 14 residues. Germline-derived CDR1 and CDR2 are MNHEY and SVGEGT. CDR3 coding DNA: TGTGCCAGCAGTTACTCTGTCCCGCCGAGTGAGCAGTTCTTC. Amino acid sequence: CASSYSVPPSEQFF.

As for this clonotype: This clone may be a read error of a much larger clone one base away. Lacking the conserved final phenylalanine or tryptophan, this CDR3 likely reflects a read error. The chain is built from TRBV30 and TRBJ2-1, with TRBD2 identical over 7 bases. J was trimmed by 6 bases and V by 6 bases; bases with no gene match: 8. The CDR3 loop spans 13 amino acids. Germline loops: CDR1 GTSNPN, CDR2 SVGIG (reference sequence). CDR3 in DNA: TGTGCCTGCCACGGGACTAAGGGCAATGAGCAGTTCCTC. As protein: CACHGTKGNEQFL.

This clonotype was counted many times. This chain uses TRBV20-1 with TRBJ2-5, with 11 positions matching TRBD1. Germline loops: CDR1 DFQATT, CDR2 SNEGSKA (reference sequence). This CDR3 is 15 amino acids long. V gave up 5 bases and J gave up 5 bases; unmatched junction bases: 10. Here the CDR3 DNA reads TGCAGTGCTCGGGACAGGGGGAAGATTGGGGAGACCCAGTACTTC. Protein sequence: CSARDRGKIGETQYF.

The chain uses TRBV19 and TRBJ2-1; TRBD1 aligns across 7 bases. Germline-derived CDR1 and CDR2 are LNHDA and SQIVND (reference sequence). V shed 3 bases and J 8 bases; nucleotides not matched to a gene: 13. The CDR3 totals 16 residues. CDR3 in amino acids: CASSMSASGGVHEQFF. CDR3 sequence (DNA): TGTGCCAGTAGTATGTCTGCGTCAGGGGGTGTCCATGAGCAGTTCTTC. The entire variable domain, with the rest obtained from reference TRBV19 and TRBJ2-1, is as follows: DGGITQSPKYLFRKEGQNVTLSCEQNLNHDAMYWYRQDPGQGLRLIYYSQIVNDFQKGDIAEGYSVSREKKESFPLTVTSAQKNPTAFYLCASSMSASGGVHEQFFGPGTRLTVL.

This clonotype was seen many times. The chain employs TRBV7-8 and TRBJ2-2, with TRBD2 matching over 10 bases. Germline loops: CDR1 SGHVS, CDR2 FQNEAQ. The CDR3 loop spans 15 amino acids. The junction had 10 bases not matched to a gene; V was cut back by 1 base and J by 14 bases. The CDR3 DNA reads TGTGCCAGCAGCTTAGAGGCTAGCGGGAGAACGGGCCTGTTTTTT. This gives the protein CASSLEASGRTGLFF.

The chain has TRBV19 and TRBJ1-1; 10 bases map to TRBD1. This CDR3 has 15 residues. The V and J ends lost 3 bases and 7 bases, in that order; junction bases with no gene match: 8. Per germline, CDR1 LNHDA and CDR2 SQIVND (reference sequence). CDR3: CASSMVDRGYSEAFF. CDR3 nucleotide sequence: TGTGCCAGTAGTATGGTGGACAGGGGGTATAGTGAAGCTTTCTTT.

This clonotype was counted ten times or more. The V call is TRBV5-4, the J call TRBJ1-1, with D hard to call. There are 14 residues in the CDR3. Germline V lookup: CDR1 SGHNT, CDR2 YYREEE (reference sequence). Trimming shortened V by 4 bases and J by 2 bases, and 12 bases separated the two germline ends. CDR3 nucleotide sequence: TGTGCCAGCAGCGACGGGAAGGGCAACACTGAAGCTTTCTTT. Translation: CASSDGKGNTEAFF.

This clonotype was seen at least ten times. The rearrangement joins TRBV7-2 to TRBJ2-5, with D tentatively TRBD2 (5 bases). The V end lost 4 bases, the J end lost 5 bases, and 23 bases lay between the germline ends. CDR1 and CDR2 (germline): SGHTA, FQGNSA. The CDR3 is made up of 17 amino acids. The CDR3 sequence: CASSSGLSSPRSETQYF. DNA for the CDR3: TGTGCCAGCAGCTCAGGACTCTCTAGCCCCCGTTCGGAGACCCAGTACTTC.